The clone carrying this T cell receptor (beta chain) was seen only a few times. Antigen unknown. This entry belongs to a study of T-cell memory formation after mild COVID-19. The authors produced TCR alpha and TCR beta cDNA libraries with sample barcodes and UMIs by 5'RACE using constant-segment primers. TCRdb used MiXCR to reprocess the 5' RACE reads, holding one entry per CDR3 protein. This sample has more than 300,000 distinct CDR3 sequences, with about 13% found just once. From germline, CDR1 is MNHNY and CDR2 SVGAGI (reference sequence). The CDR3 is 17 residues long. Trimming cost V 6 bases and J 2 bases; bases outside gene matches: 14. Study findings and constraints: CD4+ clones that contracted lay mainly in CM and EM; CD8+ ones lay in EMRA. Within pre-infection memory, some responding clones were found, suggesting cross-reactive memory joined.

The sequence was obtained from a man between 18 and 35 years old who had mild COVID-19 (a few samples of this study predate the infection). Cell type and time point are not known. The specimen was PBMCs or a T cell subset sorted from them (not recorded which). The rearrangement uses TRBV6-6 and TRBJ2-3, with 7 bases aligning to TRBD2. CDR3 in amino acids: CASRTSGRGTSTDTQYF. CDR3 nucleotides: TGTGCCAGCAGGACCTCGGGGCGGGGGACCTCCACAGATACGCAGTATTTT.